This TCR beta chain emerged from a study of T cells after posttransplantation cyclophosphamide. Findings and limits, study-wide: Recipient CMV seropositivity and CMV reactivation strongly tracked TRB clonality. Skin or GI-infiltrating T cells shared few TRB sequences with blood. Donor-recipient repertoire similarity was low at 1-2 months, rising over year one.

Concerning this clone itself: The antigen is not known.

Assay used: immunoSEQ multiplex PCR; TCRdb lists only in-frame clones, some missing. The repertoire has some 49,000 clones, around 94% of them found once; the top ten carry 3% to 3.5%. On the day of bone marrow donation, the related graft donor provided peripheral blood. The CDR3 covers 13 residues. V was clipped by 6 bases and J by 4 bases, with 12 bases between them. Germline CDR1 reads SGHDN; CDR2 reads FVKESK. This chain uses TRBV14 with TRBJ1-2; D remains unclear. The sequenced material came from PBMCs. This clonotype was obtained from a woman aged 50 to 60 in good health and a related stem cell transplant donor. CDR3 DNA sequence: TGTGCCAGCAGGCAACCCACCAGCTATGGCTACACCTTC. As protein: CASRQPTSYGYTF.